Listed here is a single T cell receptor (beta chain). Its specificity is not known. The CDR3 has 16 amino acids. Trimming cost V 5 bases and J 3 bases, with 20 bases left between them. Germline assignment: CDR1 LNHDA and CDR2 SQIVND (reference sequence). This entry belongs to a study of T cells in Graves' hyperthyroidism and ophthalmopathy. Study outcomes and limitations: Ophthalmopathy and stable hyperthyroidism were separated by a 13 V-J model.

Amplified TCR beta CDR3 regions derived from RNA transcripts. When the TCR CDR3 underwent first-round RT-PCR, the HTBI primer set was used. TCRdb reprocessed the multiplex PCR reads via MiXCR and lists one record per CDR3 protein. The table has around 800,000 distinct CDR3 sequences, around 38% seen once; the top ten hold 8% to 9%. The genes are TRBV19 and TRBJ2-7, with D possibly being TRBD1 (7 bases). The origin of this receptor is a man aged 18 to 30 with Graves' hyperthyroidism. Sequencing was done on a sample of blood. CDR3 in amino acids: CASSWVRGVRFYEQYF. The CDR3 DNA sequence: TGTGCCAGTAGTTGGGTCAGGGGGGTACGTTTCTACGAGCAGTACTTC.